This entry lists 9 T cell receptor beta chains sequenced from one sample in a study of cytomegalovirus exposure and HLA in healthy donors. The PCR contained 60 Vbeta and 13 Jbeta primers. Here immunoSEQ multiplex PCR was the method, and the copy in TCRdb shows in-frame clones only, minus some. The sample lists around 170,000 clones; over 80% were seen once. The sample taken for sequencing was PBMCs. The receptor source for this set is a man aged 35-49 years in good health and CMV-seropositive.

This clone occurred many times. CDR3 residues: CASSDSGQGFTQYF. The CDR3 bases are TGTGCCAGCAGTGACTCGGGACAGGGTTTCACGCAGTATTTT. The chain has TRBV6-4 and TRBJ2-3, with 9 bases that match TRBD1. The V gene's germline CDR1 is MRHNA and CDR2 SNTAGT. The CDR3 loop spans 14 amino acids. The junction had 4 bases not matched to a gene; V was cut back by 0 bases and J by 9 bases.

J is TRBJ2-1 and V is TRBV11-2, with 7 positions matching TRBD2. Per the germline V gene, CDR1 is SGHAT and CDR2 is FQNNGV. Germline trimming cut 3 bases from V and 3 bases from J; bases unmatched to any gene: 2. This CDR3 region has 14 residues. The CDR3 here is CASSLPGGYNEQFF. CDR3 coding DNA: TGTGCCAGCAGCTTGCCGGGGGGCTACAATGAGCAGTTCTTC.

This clone has a handful of counts. Other DNA variants within this sample encode the same CDR3. The chain has TRBV19 and TRBJ1-1, with D possibly matching TRBD1 (5 bases). V dropped 4 bases and J dropped 2 bases, with 8 bases sitting between them. Per the germline V gene, CDR1 is LNHDA and CDR2 is SQIVND (reference sequence). This CDR3 is built from 13 residues. The CDR3 DNA sequence: TGTGCCAGTAGTAGCCAGGGTAACACTGAAGCTTTCTTT. Protein sequence: CASSSQGNTEAFF.

The V gene is TRBV30, the J gene TRBJ1-2; TRBD1 might be the D (6 bases). CDR1 is GTSNPN, CDR2 SVGIG, per germline (reference sequence). Trimming removed 1 base from V and 6 bases from J, with 12 bases in between. The CDR3 covers 13 residues. The CDR3 is CAWSAGGGDGYTF. The CDR3 DNA reads as TGTGCCTGGAGTGCGGGAGGGGGTGATGGCTACACCTTC.

This clone has just one count. The chain joins TRBV30 to TRBJ2-1; 10 positions match TRBD1. The CDR3 is 15 residues long. V was pared by 0 bases and J by 8 bases, with 7 bases of the junction left unmatched. CDR1 is GTSNPN and CDR2 is SVGIG in the germline V gene (reference sequence). Here the CDR3 reads CAWSVGQGGAYEQFF. For the CDR3, the DNA is TGTGCCTGGAGTGTCGGACAGGGGGGTGCCTATGAGCAGTTCTTC.

The V call is TRBV5-4, the J call TRBJ1-4; 8 positions match TRBD1. The V gene end was trimmed by 4 bases and the J gene end by 5 bases; junction bases not matched to a gene: 16. CDR1 and CDR2 from the germline V gene are SGHNT and YYREEE (reference sequence). This CDR3 comprises 18 residues. The CDR3 DNA reads TGTGCCAGCAGCCAATATACTGCTGACAGGGGCCCAAATGAAAAACTGTTTTTT. Protein sequence: CASSQYTADRGPNEKLFF. Variable domain in full (rest from reference TRBV5-4 and TRBJ1-4): ETGVTQSPTHLIKTRGQQVTLRCSSQSGHNTVSWYQQALGQGPQFIFQYYREEENGRGNFPPRFSGLQFPNYSSELNVNALELDDSALYLCASSQYTADRGPNEKLFFGSGTQLSVL.

The rearrangement joins TRBV7-3 to TRBJ2-1; 10 bases fit TRBD2. The CDR3 totals 15 residues. Germline loops: CDR1 SGHTA, CDR2 FQGTGA. Germline trimming cut 5 bases from V and 8 bases from J; bases unmatched to any gene: 9. The CDR3 spells CASSTTSGGVYEQFF. The CDR3 nucleotides read TGTGCCAGCAGCACAACAAGCGGGGGGGTTTATGAGCAGTTCTTC.

The chain joins TRBV19 to TRBJ1-2; TRBD1 is a possible D gene (5 bases). V gave up 2 bases and J gave up 3 bases, with 13 bases separating them. This CDR3 is 15 amino acids long. Looked up from germline, CDR1 is LNHDA and CDR2 is SQIVND (reference sequence). The CDR3, as DNA: TGTGCCAGTAGTATATCTCTCCAGGGCGACTATGGCTACACCTTC. Its translation is CASSISLQGDYGYTF.

This clone has more than one count but fewer than ten. DNA for the CDR3: TGTGCCAGCAGCCTCAGGGATCAGCCCCAGCATTTT. Translating it yields CASSLRDQPQHF. The chain carries TRBV7-2 and TRBJ1-5; possible D gene TRBD1, 5 bases. The CDR3 is 12 residues long. Looked up from germline, CDR1 is SGHTA and CDR2 is FQGNSA. Trimming left V 5 bases short and J 5 bases short, with 7 bases between.